Following are 2 T cell receptor beta chains from one sample sequenced in a study of human T cells and chemical hapten exposure (TCRdb year 2021). Library preparation employed RACE. Sequencing was performed on a NextSeq 500. Clones were called with MiXCR by TCRdb after fastp trimmed the public reads at Q25, and only in-frame beta chains were retained. Rows are combined by CDR3 protein, so each entry shows the most common genes and DNA. Within this sample are roughly 40,000 distinct CDR3 sequences, with roughly a tenth of them counted one time only. The ten largest clones represent less than 6.5% of the sample. This specimen's time point label, interpreted: pre-sensitization, week 0. The meaning of the sample's treatment or condition label: therapeutic diphenylcyclopropenone sensitization with weekly scalp DPC. Sequenced here: whole blood, sampled in connection with sensitization to the hapten diphenylcyclopropenone (DPC). The source is a man under 40 with alopecia areata. Some clones in this sample may be carry-over from other donors' samples.

The V call is TRBV20-1, the J call TRBJ1-1; TRBD1 agrees at 7 bases. The CDR3 has 14 amino acids. V shed 6 bases, J shed 0 bases, and the junction held 7 bases outside the gene matches. Germline lookup yields CDR1 DFQATT and CDR2 SNEGSKA (reference sequence). This CDR3 reads CSAKTGLVNTEAFF. In nucleotides, the CDR3 is TGCAGTGCCAAGACAGGGCTAGTGAACACTGAAGCTTTCTTT.

In this sample, this clonotype turned up a few times. The chain carries TRBV7-6 and TRBJ2-3; D is perhaps TRBD1 (6 bases). From germline, CDR1 is SGHVS and CDR2 FNYEAQ. V was cut by 1 base and J by 3 bases, with 11 bases left in between. This CDR3 is 15 amino acids long. In DNA, the CDR3 is TGTGCCAGCAGCTTAGTCGGCAGGGGTACAGATACGCAGTATTTT. It translates to CASSLVGRGTDTQYF.